This TCR beta chain was sequenced during a study of blood T cell repertoires in COVID-19. Whole-study context: Researchers got acute and convalescent COVID-19 samples from the United States, Italy and Spain. The cDNA or gDNA used as material had been derived from T cells, B-cell-depleted T cells, or PBMCs.

There are 15 residues in the CDR3. V shed 5 bases, J shed 4 bases, and the junction held 9 bases outside the gene matches. Germline assignment: CDR1 SGHDT and CDR2 YYEEEE. As originally analysed: Estimation of nucleated cell counts relied on the amplification of reference gene primers. Produced via immunoSEQ multiplex PCR; TCRdb's table is partial and in-frame only. V and J calls and clone size are as listed in that table; D and trimming were resolved from the DNA. The sample yields around 290,000 clones, 80% to 90% seen once. This chain connects TRBV5-6 to TRBJ2-3, with 8 bases that match TRBD2. The sequencing sample was made of peripheral blood. The sequence came from a man aged 40-49 years with acute or convalescent COVID-19. This CDR3 is CASSLRGGSADTQYF. Here the CDR3 DNA reads TGTGCCAGCAGTCTCCGGGGGGGCAGCGCAGATACGCAGTATTTT.